The rows below give T cell receptor beta chains drawn from one sample of a study of blood T cell repertoires in COVID-19. The protocol was immunoSEQ multiplex PCR, while the TCRdb copy is restricted to in-frame clones and leaves out a portion. The sample has approximately 360,000 clones, 89% seen once; the top ten hold around 1.2%. What was sequenced was peripheral blood. These receptors originate from a man in his forties with acute or convalescent COVID-19. CDR3s include the opening cysteine and the closing phenylalanine or tryptophan. The order of the fields is V gene, CDR3 protein.

v_call: TRBV11-2; cdr3_aa: CASSLRQGTTETNEKLFF
v_call: TRBV28; cdr3_aa: CASSGPGLAASYEQYF
v_call: TRBV25-1; cdr3_aa: CASSEARAGAPQHF
v_call: TRBV28; cdr3_aa: CASSPEVKNTGELFF
v_call: TRBV7-7; cdr3_aa: CASSDSPRETQYF
v_call: TRBV28; cdr3_aa: CASSPRDRGSRNQPQHF
v_call: TRBV5-1; cdr3_aa: CASRLSGQGGTEAFF
v_call: TRBV7-2; cdr3_aa: CASSFSQGVSNEQFF
v_call: TRBV5-4; cdr3_aa: CASSRGGLAGEGETQYF
v_call: TRBV6-5; cdr3_aa: CASRIDRGDTEAFF
v_call: TRBV4-3; cdr3_aa: CASSDQHRGRYNEQFF
v_call: TRBV27; cdr3_aa: CASSFSDTYNEQFF
v_call: TRBV5-1; cdr3_aa: CASSFYRASGYTF
v_call: TRBV2; cdr3_aa: CASKPDRGHHEQYF
v_call: TRBV29-1; cdr3_aa: CSVDLVGSNEQFF
v_call: TRBV19; cdr3_aa: CASNTGWGETQYF
v_call: TRBV10-2; cdr3_aa: CATEGTGTTQYF
v_call: TRBV27; cdr3_aa: CASSKGGFETQYF
v_call: TRBV7-9; cdr3_aa: CASSPTRVYEQYF
v_call: TRBV19; cdr3_aa: CASSSAGGRETQYF
v_call: TRBV10-1; cdr3_aa: CASSVGGLGNTEAFF
v_call: TRBV5-6; cdr3_aa: CASTPAPRGWADTQYF